This T cell receptor beta chain comes out of a study of glioma-infiltrating T cells. Overall study context: Low-grade gliomas were grade II; glioblastomas were grade IV at initial diagnosis.

The iRepertoire nested amplicon-rescue multiplex PCR amplified TCR alpha and beta CDR3s from RNA. Input was 100-400 ng of tissue mRNA or PBMC total RNA. TCRdb used MiXCR to reprocess the multiplex PCR reads, holding one entry per CDR3 protein. The profile covers about 410,000 distinct CDR3 sequences, with more than 35% appearing a single time and around 13% taken by the ten largest. CDR1 MDHEN and CDR2 SYDVKM come from the germline V gene. The CDR3 sequence is 16 residues long. V lost 4 bases, J lost 3 bases, and 18 bases lay in between. Notes on the study in general: Tissue-blood divergence was below expectation in non-neoplastic patients, above in gliomas.

A few counts support this clonotype. The antigen remains unidentified. The receptor comes from a human donor with low-grade glioma or glioblastoma, undergoing nonglioma brain surgery, or in good health (not recorded which). The material sequenced was glioma tissue, nonneoplastic brain tissue, or PBMCs (not recorded which). The J gene is TRBJ2-5, the V gene TRBV28; D is undetermined. CDR3 loop: CASSYPRRGGKETQYF. The DNA of the CDR3 is TGTGCCAGCAGTTATCCCAGGCGAGGTGGGAAAGAGACCCAGTACTTC.